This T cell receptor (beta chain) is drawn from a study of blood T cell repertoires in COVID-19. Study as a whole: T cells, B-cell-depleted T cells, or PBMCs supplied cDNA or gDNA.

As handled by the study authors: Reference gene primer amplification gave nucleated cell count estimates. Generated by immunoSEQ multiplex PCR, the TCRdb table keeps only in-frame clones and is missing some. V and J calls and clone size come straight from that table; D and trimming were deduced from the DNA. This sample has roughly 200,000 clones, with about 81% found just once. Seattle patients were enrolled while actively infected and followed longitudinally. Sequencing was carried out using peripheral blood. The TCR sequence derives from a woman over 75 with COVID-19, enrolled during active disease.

CDR3 in DNA: TGTGCCAGCAGCTTAGCACTAGCGGAAGGCCAAGAGACCCAGTACTTC. Its translation is CASSLALAEGQETQYF. This chain joins TRBV7-8 and TRBJ2-5; the match to TRBD2 covers 8 bases. The CDR3 contains 16 residues. V gave up 0 bases and J gave up 1 base; unmatched junction bases: 4. CDR1 and CDR2 from the germline V gene are SGHVS and FQNEAQ.